This T cell receptor beta chain was observed in a study of shared clonotypes between healthy human individuals. Whole-study findings and limits: Clonotype sharing across several donors was observed for 5% to 6.5% of naive CD4 clonotypes. Larger estimated richness was generally seen in naive subsets than in memory subsets.

CDR1 is SQVTM and CDR2 is ANQGSEA in the germline V gene. The CDR3 totals 12 residues. The ends were cut back, 6 bases at V and 0 bases at J, with 9 bases in the middle. Note on this clone: The target antigen is unknown. Other DNA sequences in the same sample also yield this CDR3.

When replicate PCRs were run on sorted subsets, they used around 200 ng DNA, approximately 27,000 T cell genomes. Repertoires were generated with immunoSEQ multiplex PCR, while TCRdb's copy carries only in-frame clones and drops some. The data show around 1.5 million clones, approximately 98% seen once. The chain links TRBV29-1 to TRBJ2-7; D call uncertain. What was sequenced was naive CD4+ T cells sorted from blood. Stated subset: CD45RA+ positively selected. The TCR was taken from a young man in good health. The CDR3 loop is CSVAASSYEQYF. The CDR3 DNA reads as TGCAGCGTGGCGGCCAGCTCCTACGAGCAGTACTTC.